This T cell receptor (beta chain) was obtained from a study of T cells and copy number aberrations in small-cell lung cancer. Study results and caveats: Versus adjacent lung, tumor T-cell richness and clonality were lower; density nonsignificantly.

V shed 10 bases and J shed 0 bases, with 16 bases lying between them. The CDR3 covers 15 residues. Germline V gene sequence: CDR1 ENHRY, CDR2 SYGVKD. Notes on this clone: Its specificity is unknown.

Every patient either smoked or had heavy second-hand smoke exposure. Clones were sequenced by immunoSEQ multiplex PCR, and TCRdb holds only the in-frame ones, with some missing. The sample lists 2,500 to 3,500 clones; over 75% were seen once. The receptor was derived from a man aged 50 or older with small cell lung cancer. This rearrangement joins TRBV10-3 to TRBJ1-5; TRBD1 might be the D (5 bases). The sequenced sample was normal tissue next to the tumor. CDR3 DNA sequence: TGTGCCACGGGGGTAGGGCTCGTTAGCAATCAGCCCCAGCATTTT. It is translated as CATGVGLVSNQPQHF.